This is a list of T cell receptor beta chains from one sample in a study of blood T cell repertoires in COVID-19. Profiling relied on immunoSEQ multiplex PCR, and the TCRdb table lists in-frame clones only, not all of them. The table shows about 320,000 clones, with roughly 86% occurring only once. The material sequenced was PBMCs or T cells enriched from blood (not recorded which). Receptor source: a woman between 18 and 29 years old who had recovered from COVID-19. The CDR3 runs from the conserved cysteine through the conserved F or W. A D gene is named only where the DNA matches it firmly. Clone size, where shown, is once, few, many, or a class for clones that have expanded.

j_gene: TRBJ1-6
abundance: .
d_gene: .
v_gene: TRBV5-6
CDR3nt: TGTGCCAGCAGCTGGGCTGGGAATTCACCCCTCCACTTT
CDR3aa: CASSWAGNSPLHF

j_gene: TRBJ2-7
abundance: .
d_gene: TRBD1
v_gene: TRBV7-8
CDR3nt: TGTGCCAGCAGCTTAGATGGGACAGGGGGTAGCGAGCAGTACTTC
CDR3aa: CASSLDGTGGSEQYF

j_gene: TRBJ2-7
abundance: .
d_gene: .
v_gene: TRBV10-3
CDR3nt: TGTGCCATCAGTCCTGGGCTCTACGAGCAGTACTTC
CDR3aa: CAISPGLYEQYF

j_gene: TRBJ2-1
abundance: .
d_gene: TRBD2
v_gene: TRBV7-2
CDR3nt: TGTGCCAGCGGCTTAGCGGGGGCCAACAATGAGCAGTTCTTC
CDR3aa: CASGLAGANNEQFF

j_gene: TRBJ1-4
abundance: once
d_gene: .
v_gene: TRBV4-1
CDR3nt: TGCGCCAGCAGCCAAGATACGGCTGGGGGGACAACTAATGAAAAACTGTTTTTT
CDR3aa: CASSQDTAGGTTNEKLFF

j_gene: TRBJ2-3
abundance: few
d_gene: TRBD2
v_gene: TRBV7-9
CDR3nt: TGTGCCAGCAGCTCAGAGGTGGGCGGGAGGAATACGCAGTATTTT
CDR3aa: CASSSEVGGRNTQYF

j_gene: TRBJ2-2
abundance: once
d_gene: TRBD1
v_gene: TRBV5-1
CDR3nt: TGCGCCAGCACCCTTGACAGGGCGGCCGGGGAGCTGTTTTTT
CDR3aa: CASTLDRAAGELFF

j_gene: TRBJ2-3
abundance: .
d_gene: TRBD1
v_gene: TRBV7-3
CDR3nt: TGTGCCAGCAGCTCGCAGGGGGCGTCGAGTGATACGCAGTATTTT
CDR3aa: CASSSQGASSDTQYF

j_gene: TRBJ1-4
abundance: .
d_gene: .
v_gene: TRBV4-1
CDR3nt: TGCGCCAGCAGCTCAACCGCCAGAATGGTACAGGCGCTTAATGAAAAACTGTTTTTT
CDR3aa: CASSSTARMVQALNEKLFF

j_gene: TRBJ1-6
abundance: .
d_gene: .
v_gene: TRBV25-1
CDR3nt: TGTGCCAGCAGGGGTCTGGCCGGCGGTTCACCCCTCCACTTT
CDR3aa: CASRGLAGGSPLHF

j_gene: TRBJ2-7
abundance: .
d_gene: TRBD1
v_gene: TRBV5-6
CDR3nt: TGTGCCAGCAGCTCAGACCCGGGACAGGGGTTGGAGCAGTACTTC
CDR3aa: CASSSDPGQGLEQYF

j_gene: TRBJ1-5
abundance: .
d_gene: .
v_gene: TRBV28
CDR3nt: TGTGCCAGCAGTTTCAGGGTATTTAGTTCATCTCAGCCCCAGCATTTT
CDR3aa: CASSFRVFSSSQPQHF

j_gene: TRBJ2-2
abundance: .
d_gene: TRBD2
v_gene: TRBV11-3
CDR3nt: TGTGCCAGCAGCCCTCGGGGGGGGCTCACCGGGGAGCTGTTTTTT
CDR3aa: CASSPRGGLTGELFF

j_gene: TRBJ1-1
abundance: few
d_gene: TRBD1
v_gene: TRBV5-1
CDR3nt: TGCGCCAGCAGCTTGGATTACAGGGGTGATTCTGAAGCTTTCTTT
CDR3aa: CASSLDYRGDSEAFF

j_gene: TRBJ2-7
abundance: .
d_gene: .
v_gene: TRBV4-2
CDR3nt: TGTGCCAGCAGCCAGGGCGTTCCCTCCTACGAGCAGTACTTC
CDR3aa: CASSQGVPSYEQYF

j_gene: TRBJ1-5
abundance: .
d_gene: .
v_gene: TRBV27
CDR3nt: TGTGCCAGCCAACCCCGGGGAGTTAGCAATCAGCCCCAGCATTTT
CDR3aa: CASQPRGVSNQPQHF

j_gene: TRBJ2-1
abundance: .
d_gene: TRBD2
v_gene: TRBV4-3
CDR3nt: TGCGCCAGCAGCCAACGGACTAGCGGGAGAATCTCCTACAATGAGCAGTTCTTC
CDR3aa: CASSQRTSGRISYNEQFF

j_gene: TRBJ1-2
abundance: .
d_gene: TRBD1
v_gene: TRBV9
CDR3nt: TGTGCCAGCAGCGTCACCCCCGGGACAGGGTTTCAGAACTATGGCTACACCTTC
CDR3aa: CASSVTPGTGFQNYGYTF